This is a list of T cell receptor beta chains from one sample in a study of blood T cells in healthy people across ages. TCRdb reanalysed the 5' RACE reads using MiXCR and keeps one entry per CDR3 protein. Among about 1.8 million distinct CDR3 sequences, around half were seen once, and the ten largest hold over 2%. Sample: blood. These receptors were collected from a woman between 40 and 55 years old in good health. Each CDR3 is given with its conserved first and last residue. D genes are given only for firm matches. Size is stated for part of the rows, as once, few or many counts, or as a class when the clone is expanded.

clone_size j_call v_call d_call cdr3_length cdr3_nt cdr3_aa
- TRBJ1-2 TRBV4-3 - 14 TGCGCCAGCAGCGTAGAGGGCAGGAGCTATGGCTACACCTTC CASSVEGRSYGYTF
few TRBJ2-4 TRBV7-2 - 12 TGTGCCAGCAGCTTAGATCGGATCATTCAGTACTTC CASSLDRIIQYF
few TRBJ2-5 TRBV3-1 TRBD1 15 TGTGCCAGCAGCCAAAGGGGGCAGGGTATGCAGACCCAGTACTTC CASSQRGQGMQTQYF
- TRBJ1-2 TRBV5-1 - 14 TGCGCCAGCAGCTTGTATGAGGGGACATATGGCTACACCTTC CASSLYEGTYGYTF
many TRBJ2-1 TRBV6-5 - 14 TGTGCCAGCAGTTACGGGCCCTCCTACAATGAGCAGTTCTTC CASSYGPSYNEQFF
- TRBJ1-5 TRBV12-3/TRBV12-4 - 15 TGTGCCAGCAGCCTAAACCGGGCCGCTAATCAGCCCCAGCATTTT CASSLNRAANQPQHF
- TRBJ2-1 TRBV7-6 TRBD1 16 TGTGCCAGCAGCCCTTGGACAGGGGAATATTACAATGAGCAGTTCTTC CASSPWTGEYYNEQFF
- TRBJ1-2 TRBV12-3/TRBV12-4 TRBD1 16 TGTGCCAGCAGTGCTCGGACAGGGGTGGCTAACTATGGCTACACCTTC CASSARTGVANYGYTF
- TRBJ2-7 TRBV5-1 TRBD1 14 TGCGCCAGCAGCAACGGACAGGGGAACGGCGAGCAGTACTTC CASSNGQGNGEQYF
- TRBJ2-1 TRBV18 - 15 TGTGCCAGCTCCCAACGCGGACCCCCCTACAATGAGCAGTTCTTC CASSQRGPPYNEQFF
- TRBJ2-3 TRBV6-2/TRBV6-3 - 15 TGTGCCAGCAGTTGGAGTCCCTCTAGCACAGATACGCAGTATTTT CASSWSPSSTDTQYF
- TRBJ1-1 TRBV6-6 - 10 TGTGCCACACTAGGGGCTGAAGCTTTCTTT CATLGAEAFF
- TRBJ1-4 TRBV5-1 TRBD1 14 TGCGCCAGCAGCCCAGGGGACAGGGATGAAAAACTGTTTTTT CASSPGDRDEKLFF
few TRBJ2-5 TRBV5-1 TRBD2 16 TGCGCCAGCAGCTTGGACATAGCGGGGACCCAAGAGACCCAGTACTTC CASSLDIAGTQETQYF
few TRBJ2-1 TRBV5-1 TRBD2 15 TGCGCCAGCCAGATGAGCGGGACGGGTTACAATGAGCAGTTCTTC CASQMSGTGYNEQFF
- TRBJ2-6 TRBV7-2 - 16 TGTGCCAGCAGCTTTCGACTCGGCTCTGGGGCCAACGTCCTGACTTTC CASSFRLGSGANVLTF
- TRBJ2-3 TRBV20-1 TRBD1 15 TGCAGTGCTAGACCCTTGGACAGGGACACAGATACGCAGTATTTT CSARPLDRDTDTQYF
few TRBJ2-5 TRBV24-1 TRBD2 15 TGTGCCACCAGTGCTAGGAGCGGGGGAAAAGAGACCCAGTACTTC CATSARSGGKETQYF
- TRBJ2-3 TRBV5-1 - 13 TGCGCCAGCAGCTGGGAAGCCACAGATACGCAGTATTTT CASSWEATDTQYF
- TRBJ2-1 TRBV18 TRBD1 15 TGTGCCAGCTCACCCCTGGGACAGTCCTACAATGAGCAGTTCTTC CASSPLGQSYNEQFF
once TRBJ2-7 TRBV6-2/TRBV6-3 - 12 TGTGCCAGCAGTTACCCTAAGTACGAGCAGTACTTC CASSYPKYEQYF
few TRBJ1-5 TRBV20-1 - 15 TGCAGTGCCGCCGGGGGGGGCAATCGCAATCAGCCCCAGCATTTT CSAAGGGNRNQPQHF
few TRBJ2-6 TRBV15 TRBD1 16 TGTGCCACCAGCAGAGGGGGACAGACTGGGGCTAACGTCCTGACTTTC CATSRGGQTGANVLTF
few TRBJ1-2 TRBV4-1 - 16 TGCGCCAGCAGCCAAGAATTGGCAGGAGCTAACTATGGCTACACCTTC CASSQELAGANYGYTF
few TRBJ2-7 TRBV20-1 - 13 TGCAGTGCTTCGCCGGGGCCTCCTCACGAGCAGTACTTC CSASPGPPHEQYF
few TRBJ2-1 TRBV6-1 - 17 TGTGCCAGCAGCCCGAAATGGCGGCCTAGCTCCTACAATGAGCAGTTCTTC CASSPKWRPSSYNEQFF
- TRBJ1-2 TRBV5-5 - 14 TGTGCCAGCAGCGTCTCGGACACGAACTATGGCTACACCTTC CASSVSDTNYGYTF
- TRBJ2-3 TRBV6-2/TRBV6-3 - 14 TGTGCCACAGGGGCCGCCCGTAGCACAGATACGCAGTATTTT CATGAARSTDTQYF
- TRBJ2-3 TRBV24-1 - 16 TGTGCCACCAGTGATCGGTACGGGGGGCAGGCAGATACGCAGTATTTT CATSDRYGGQADTQYF
few TRBJ2-7 TRBV7-2 TRBD2 15 TGTGCCAGCAGCTTAGATTTAGCGGGGGGTTACGAGCAGTACTTC CASSLDLAGGYEQYF
- TRBJ2-3 TRBV11-2 - 15 TGTGCCAGCAGCGCGACCCAGGATAGCACAGATACGCAGTATTTT CASSATQDSTDTQYF
few TRBJ1-2 TRBV10-2 TRBD1 13 TGCGCCAGTTCATCGGACAGGAGATATGGCTACACCTTC CASSSDRRYGYTF
- TRBJ1-2 TRBV29-1 - 13 TGCAGCGTTGAAGCGCCCCGAAACTATGGCTACACCTTC CSVEAPRNYGYTF
- TRBJ1-4 TRBV27 - 14 TGTGCCAGCAGTGTATGGGGATCAGGGGAAAAACTGTTTTTT CASSVWGSGEKLFF
- TRBJ2-4 TRBV4-2 - 13 TGTGCCAGCAGCTTCACAGGGATGAACATCCCGTACTTC CASSFTGMNIPYF